Sequencing of this TCR beta chain was carried out in a study of shared clonotypes between healthy human individuals. Across the study: Per donor, three plates held CD4 naive cells, three held CD4 memory, two held CD8 naive and one held CD8 memory.

Study-wide results and caveats: Sharing across four donors was highest in naive CD4 (around 5%) and lowest in memory CD8 (approximately 0.4%). It was the non-shared clonotypes that had lower generation probabilities than clonotypes shared by all four donors.

Regarding this clone: Its matching antigen is unknown.

Trimming left V 6 bases short and J 4 bases short, with 16 bases between. CDR1 MNHEY and CDR2 SMNVEV come from the germline V gene (reference sequence). The CDR3 extends over 14 amino acids. Replicate PCRs from sorted subsets contained roughly 190 ng DNA, which is 30,000 to 35,000 T cell genomes. Data came from immunoSEQ multiplex PCR; TCRdb stores just in-frame clones and leaves some out. The sample yields some 660,000 clones, 55% to 85% seen once. The receptor was derived from a woman aged 25 to 39 in good health. The sample consisted of memory CD4+ T cells sorted from blood. Noted subset: CD45RA-negative fraction. The rearrangement uses TRBV27 and TRBJ2-7, with D maybe TRBD2 (5 bases). DNA for the CDR3: TGTGCCAGCAGGGACTCCGAAGACTCTTACGAGCAGTACTTC. Protein sequence: CASRDSEDSYEQYF.